This T cell receptor (beta chain) appears in the sequencing data of a study of OX40 agonist ivuxolimab in advanced cancers. The method was immunoSEQ multiplex PCR; TCRdb's version includes in-frame clones alone and lacks a portion of them. The sample shows over 45,000 clones, roughly 89% of them seen only once. Germline V gene data show CDR1 as SGHTA and CDR2 as FQGNSA. V was pared by 5 bases and J by 3 bases, with 8 bases of the junction left unmatched. This CDR3 region has 15 residues. The sequence was obtained from an adult with an advanced solid tumor such as melanoma, head and neck, liver or kidney cancer. The rearrangement uses TRBV7-2 and TRBJ2-3; TRBD2 matches 7 bases. Source: CD4+ or CD8+ T cells sorted from blood, taken in a trial of the OX40 agonist ivuxolimab. This CDR3 is CASSPSSRETDTQYF. The CDR3 DNA reads as TGTGCCAGCAGCCCCTCTTCGCGGGAGACAGATACGCAGTATTTT.